This record covers a single T cell receptor (beta chain). Its antigen remains unknown. These data come from a study of radiotherapy plus CTLA-4 blockade in lung cancer. Background on the study: Objective responses occurred in roughly a sixth of patients; around 31% had disease control.

The V end lost 1 base, the J end lost 1 base, and 8 bases lay between the germline ends. CDR3 length: 14 residues. CDR1 and CDR2 (germline): SEHNR, FQNEAQ (reference sequence). People whose metastatic non-small-cell lung cancer was chemo-refractory got focal radiation along with CTLA-4 blockade by ipilimumab. Points from the study as a whole: Reports identified early blood T cell clone dynamics, with interferon-beta, as the best response predictor. In blood, tumor-derived TCR clones expanded after radiotherapy plus ipilimumab.

Libraries were prepared by immunoSEQ multiplex PCR; TCRdb keeps only in-frame clonotypes and omits some of them. The sample records approximately 73,000 clones, roughly 91% being singletons. The starting material was peripheral blood, obtained from a patient treated with radiotherapy plus ipilimumab. The chain is built from TRBV7-9 and TRBJ2-7; D gene uncertain. This TCR derives from a human donor with non-small cell lung cancer that progressed on radiotherapy plus ipilimumab. CDR3: CASSLVAGSYEQYF. The CDR3 nucleotides read TGTGCCAGCAGCTTAGTTGCTGGGTCCTACGAGCAGTACTTC.